These 3 T cell receptor beta chains were all obtained from the same sample, sequenced in a study of beta chain features in type 1 diabetes. Their recognized antigens are unknown. Study conclusions and caveats: In every one of the four CD4+ subsets, TCRB CDR3s were moderately but significantly shorter in Type 1 diabetes patients.

Since all of the isolated RNA was reverse transcribed, expressed TCRB transcripts were what got sequenced. The protocol was immunoSEQ multiplex PCR, while the TCRdb copy is restricted to in-frame clones and leaves out a portion. The sample holds about 160,000 clones, about 63% seen once. Sequencing was performed on naive CD4+ T cells from blood. Source of these receptors: a man under 40 with type 1 diabetes.

This clone was seen a handful of times. The V call is TRBV30, the J call TRBJ2-7; tentatively, D is TRBD1 (6 bases). Germline lookup yields CDR1 GTSNPN and CDR2 SVGIG (reference sequence). V lost 1 base to trimming and J lost 1 base, with 8 bases between them. CDR3 length equals 13 residues. The CDR3 here is CAWSEDRSYEQYF. The DNA for the CDR3 is TGTGCCTGGAGTGAGGACAGATCCTACGAGCAGTACTTC.

The chain recombines TRBV9 with TRBJ2-7; 8 nucleotides match TRBD1. The CDR3 is 15 amino acids. Per germline, CDR1 SGDLS and CDR2 YYNGEE. Unmatched junction bases numbered 12, after V lost 3 bases and J lost 7 bases. This CDR3 is CASSAAGQGAREQYF. For the CDR3, the DNA is TGTGCCAGCAGCGCTGCGGGGCAGGGGGCGAGAGAGCAGTACTTC.

The V gene is TRBV25-1, the J gene TRBJ2-5; unclear D gene. CDR1 MGHDK and CDR2 SYGVNS come from the germline V gene. V gave up 2 bases and J gave up 3 bases, with 10 bases separating them. The length of the CDR3 is 14 residues. Here the CDR3 reads CASSEMAAEETQYF. For the CDR3, the DNA is TGTGCCAGCAGTGAAATGGCCGCGGAAGAGACCCAGTACTTC.